Listed below are T cell receptor beta chains from one sample, sequenced in a study of blood T cell repertoires in COVID-19. Libraries were prepared by immunoSEQ multiplex PCR; TCRdb keeps only in-frame clonotypes and omits some of them. The sample has 80,000 to 100,000 clones; about 89% are singletons. Sequencing was performed on peripheral blood. The receptors here all came from a man in his fifties or sixties with acute or convalescent COVID-19. Both conserved end residues are part of each CDR3. The order of the fields is CDR3 length, D gene, V gene, clone size, J gene, CDR3 protein, CDR3 DNA. The D gene is left open where the match is weak. Rows may omit the clone size; those that give it use once, few, many or a size class.

cdr3_length: 15
d_call: TRBD1
v_call: TRBV5-1
clone_size: -
j_call: TRBJ1-1
cdr3_aa: CASSLIQGGNTEAFF
cdr3_nt: TGCGCCAGCAGCTTAATACAGGGGGGGAACACTGAAGCTTTCTTT

cdr3_length: 16
d_call: -
v_call: TRBV19
clone_size: -
j_call: TRBJ1-2
cdr3_aa: CASSIVGASFNYGYTF
cdr3_nt: TGTGCCAGTAGTATAGTGGGGGCCTCTTTTAACTATGGCTACACCTTC

cdr3_length: 15
d_call: -
v_call: TRBV7-9
clone_size: -
j_call: TRBJ2-7
cdr3_aa: CASSFRDTGLYEQYF
cdr3_nt: TGTGCCAGCAGTTTTCGGGACACGGGCCTCTACGAGCAGTACTTC

cdr3_length: 15
d_call: TRBD1
v_call: TRBV18
clone_size: -
j_call: TRBJ1-1
cdr3_aa: CASSLGGQPNTEAFF
cdr3_nt: TGTGCCAGCTCACTGGGGGGACAGCCGAACACTGAAGCTTTCTTT

cdr3_length: 15
d_call: -
v_call: TRBV6-5
clone_size: -
j_call: TRBJ2-7
cdr3_aa: CASSRSGQGTYEQYF
cdr3_nt: TGTGCCAGCAGTCGGTCCGGGCAGGGTACCTACGAGCAGTACTTC

cdr3_length: 13
d_call: -
v_call: TRBV20-1
clone_size: -
j_call: TRBJ1-5
cdr3_aa: CSASFSSNQPQHF
cdr3_nt: TGCAGTGCAAGTTTTAGTAGCAATCAGCCCCAGCATTTT

cdr3_length: 17
d_call: TRBD1
v_call: TRBV19
clone_size: few
j_call: TRBJ1-5
cdr3_aa: CASSLGTGGEGNQPQHF
cdr3_nt: TGTGCCAGTAGTCTCGGGACAGGGGGCGAGGGCAATCAGCCCCAGCATTTT

cdr3_length: 16
d_call: -
v_call: TRBV5-1
clone_size: -
j_call: TRBJ1-1
cdr3_aa: CASSTDIERPNTEAFF
cdr3_nt: TGCGCCAGCAGCACAGATATCGAACGCCCGAACACTGAAGCTTTCTTT

cdr3_length: 14
d_call: -
v_call: TRBV15
clone_size: -
j_call: TRBJ1-2
cdr3_aa: CATSRGGGNYGYTF
cdr3_nt: TGTGCCACCAGCAGAGGTGGGGGCAACTATGGCTACACCTTC

cdr3_length: 17
d_call: TRBD1
v_call: TRBV19
clone_size: -
j_call: TRBJ1-5
cdr3_aa: CASRGGTGMHSNQPQHF
cdr3_nt: TGTGCCAGTAGAGGGGGGACAGGGATGCATAGCAATCAGCCCCAGCATTTT

cdr3_length: 15
d_call: -
v_call: TRBV7-3
clone_size: -
j_call: TRBJ2-3
cdr3_aa: CASSLAGGTTDTQYF
cdr3_nt: TGTGCCAGCAGCTTAGCCGGCGGGACCACAGATACGCAGTATTTT

cdr3_length: 16
d_call: TRBD1
v_call: TRBV13
clone_size: -
j_call: TRBJ1-2
cdr3_aa: CASSAGQGESGYGYTF
cdr3_nt: TGTGCCAGCAGCGCCGGACAGGGGGAGTCGGGGTATGGCTACACCTTC

cdr3_length: 13
d_call: TRBD1
v_call: TRBV7-9
clone_size: once
j_call: TRBJ1-2
cdr3_aa: CASSLGQGYGYTF
cdr3_nt: TGTGCCAGCAGCCTTGGACAGGGGTATGGCTACACCTTC

cdr3_length: 14
d_call: TRBD2
v_call: TRBV25-1
clone_size: -
j_call: TRBJ2-5
cdr3_aa: CASCKAGAAETQYF
cdr3_nt: TGTGCCAGCTGTAAAGCGGGAGCCGCCGAGACCCAGTACTTC

cdr3_length: 15
d_call: -
v_call: TRBV5-8
clone_size: -
j_call: TRBJ2-3
cdr3_aa: CASGSRLVWADTQYF
cdr3_nt: TGTGCCAGCGGTAGTAGGCTAGTTTGGGCAGATACGCAGTATTTT

cdr3_length: 15
d_call: TRBD2
v_call: TRBV7-3
clone_size: few
j_call: TRBJ2-7
cdr3_aa: CASSLTPSGYYEQYF
cdr3_nt: TGTGCCAGCAGCTTAACCCCTAGCGGGTACTACGAGCAGTACTTC

cdr3_length: 13
d_call: -
v_call: TRBV30
clone_size: -
j_call: TRBJ2-7
cdr3_aa: CAWSGSSPYEQYF
cdr3_nt: TGTGCCTGGAGCGGGAGTTCCCCTTACGAGCAGTACTTC

cdr3_length: 14
d_call: TRBD1
v_call: TRBV6-5
clone_size: -
j_call: TRBJ2-5
cdr3_aa: CASTNNRGQETQYF
cdr3_nt: TGTGCCAGCACCAACAACAGGGGACAAGAGACCCAGTACTTC

cdr3_length: 13
d_call: -
v_call: TRBV5-1
clone_size: -
j_call: TRBJ1-5
cdr3_aa: CASSLDRNQPQHF
cdr3_nt: TGCGCCAGCAGCTTGGACCGGAATCAGCCCCAGCATTTT

cdr3_length: 12
d_call: -
v_call: TRBV12-3/TRBV12-4
clone_size: -
j_call: TRBJ1-4
cdr3_aa: CASSSTGEKLFF
cdr3_nt: TGTGCCAGCAGCTCTACAGGTGAAAAACTGTTTTTT

cdr3_length: 15
d_call: -
v_call: TRBV24-1
clone_size: -
j_call: TRBJ1-1
cdr3_aa: CATSDGGGPKTEAFF
cdr3_nt: TGTGCCACCAGTGATGGGGGGGGGCCGAAGACTGAAGCTTTCTTT

cdr3_length: 13
d_call: TRBD1
v_call: TRBV5-4
clone_size: once
j_call: TRBJ1-2
cdr3_aa: CASSTGTEAGYTF
cdr3_nt: TGTGCCAGCAGCACCGGGACAGAAGCGGGCTACACCTTC

cdr3_length: 14
d_call: -
v_call: TRBV7-9
clone_size: few
j_call: TRBJ1-2
cdr3_aa: CASSLVTFAYGYTF
cdr3_nt: TGTGCCAGCAGCTTAGTGACATTTGCCTATGGCTACACCTTC

cdr3_length: 17
d_call: TRBD2
v_call: TRBV5-1
clone_size: -
j_call: TRBJ2-3
cdr3_aa: CASSLPGTSGRTDTQYF
cdr3_nt: TGCGCCAGCAGCTTACCTGGGACTAGCGGGAGGACAGATACGCAGTATTTT

cdr3_length: 14
d_call: -
v_call: TRBV6-4
clone_size: -
j_call: TRBJ1-1
cdr3_aa: CASSVTGTNTEAFF
cdr3_nt: TGTGCCAGCAGTGTAACAGGGACGAACACTGAAGCTTTCTTT

cdr3_length: 14
d_call: -
v_call: TRBV13
clone_size: -
j_call: TRBJ2-1
cdr3_aa: CASSLGLGHNEQFF
cdr3_nt: TGTGCCAGCAGCTTAGGCCTGGGCCACAATGAGCAGTTCTTC

cdr3_length: 17
d_call: -
v_call: TRBV29-1
clone_size: -
j_call: TRBJ2-3
cdr3_aa: CSVDGLLIARGLDTQYF
cdr3_nt: TGCAGCGTTGACGGTTTATTAATTGCCAGAGGATTAGATACGCAGTATTTT

cdr3_length: 11
d_call: -
v_call: TRBV2
clone_size: -
j_call: TRBJ1-2
cdr3_aa: CASSRQAGYTF
cdr3_nt: TGTGCCAGCAGCCGACAGGCTGGCTACACCTTC

cdr3_length: 16
d_call: TRBD1
v_call: TRBV6-2/TRBV6-3
clone_size: -
j_call: TRBJ1-5
cdr3_aa: CASSWTGGASNQPQHF
cdr3_nt: TGTGCCAGCAGTTGGACAGGGGGCGCGAGCAATCAGCCCCAGCATTTT

cdr3_length: 16
d_call: TRBD1
v_call: TRBV5-6
clone_size: -
j_call: TRBJ1-2
cdr3_aa: CASSGGTGFFGYGYTF
cdr3_nt: TGTGCCAGCAGCGGCGGGACAGGGTTTTTCGGCTATGGCTACACCTTC

cdr3_length: 14
d_call: -
v_call: TRBV6-5
clone_size: -
j_call: TRBJ1-6
cdr3_aa: CASSYSRFSSPLHF
cdr3_nt: TGTGCCAGCAGTTACTCGCGGTTTAGCTCACCCCTCCACTTT

cdr3_length: 16
d_call: -
v_call: TRBV19
clone_size: -
j_call: TRBJ1-4
cdr3_aa: CASSIGGQYFNEKLFF
cdr3_nt: TGTGCCAGTAGTATAGGAGGACAGTACTTTAATGAAAAACTGTTTTTT

cdr3_length: 18
d_call: TRBD1
v_call: TRBV19
clone_size: -
j_call: TRBJ2-6
cdr3_aa: CASNNPGQGVSGANVLTF
cdr3_nt: TGTGCCAGTAATAATCCAGGACAGGGAGTCTCTGGGGCCAACGTCCTGACTTTC

cdr3_length: 19
d_call: -
v_call: TRBV10-3
clone_size: -
j_call: TRBJ1-2
cdr3_aa: CAISESFHGGGRKNYGYTF
cdr3_nt: TGTGCCATCAGTGAGTCGTTTCATGGTGGTGGCAGGAAAAACTATGGCTACACCTTC

cdr3_length: 16
d_call: TRBD1
v_call: TRBV11-2
clone_size: -
j_call: TRBJ1-3
cdr3_aa: CASSRSTGGGGNTIYF
cdr3_nt: TGTGCCAGCAGCAGATCGACAGGGGGAGGAGGAAACACCATATATTTT

cdr3_length: 15
d_call: TRBD1
v_call: TRBV15
clone_size: -
j_call: TRBJ2-7
cdr3_aa: CATSSLGQGSYEQYF
cdr3_nt: TGTGCCACCAGCAGCCTAGGACAGGGCTCCTACGAGCAGTACTTC

cdr3_length: 15
d_call: TRBD2
v_call: TRBV5-6
clone_size: once
j_call: TRBJ2-7
cdr3_aa: CASSLRTSGGYEQYF
cdr3_nt: TGTGCCAGCAGCTTGAGGACTAGCGGGGGGTACGAGCAGTACTTC

cdr3_length: 15
d_call: TRBD2
v_call: TRBV29-1
clone_size: -
j_call: TRBJ2-7
cdr3_aa: CSVVSPSGGAYEQYF
cdr3_nt: TGCAGCGTTGTCAGCCCTAGCGGGGGTGCCTACGAGCAGTACTTC

cdr3_length: 21
d_call: TRBD1
v_call: TRBV28
clone_size: -
j_call: TRBJ1-2
cdr3_aa: CASRGKHRPGTGGSRDYGYTF
cdr3_nt: TGTGCCAGCAGAGGGAAACATCGACCCGGGACAGGGGGTAGTCGTGACTATGGCTACACCTTC